This T cell receptor (beta chain) stems from a study of OX40 agonist ivuxolimab in advanced cancers. The overall study: Three patients got partial responses; one had hepatocellular carcinoma and two had cutaneous melanoma. Study-wide results and caveats: With doses of 0.1-3.0 mg/kg, partial responders showed among the lowest clonal expansion. Clonal expansion from baseline to week 6 occurred in both CD4+ and CD8+ T cells.

Some clones are missing from TCRdb's copy, which holds only in-frame ones; the method was immunoSEQ multiplex PCR. The profile shows fewer than 25,000 clones, 83% of them singletons. Turning to this clone: Its antigen is currently unknown.

Sampled blood was obtained at baseline, cycle 4 day 1, and cycle 7 day 1. This CDR3 region has 13 residues. In germline, CDR1 is MDHEN, CDR2 SYDVKM. Trimming removed 8 bases from V and 6 bases from J, with 14 bases in between. This receptor was taken from an adult with an advanced solid tumor such as melanoma, head and neck, liver or kidney cancer. V and J are TRBV28 and TRBJ1-5; D perhaps matches TRBD1 (5 bases). This specimen consisted of CD4+ or CD8+ T cells sorted from blood, obtained in a trial of the OX40 agonist ivuxolimab. The CDR3 nucleotides are TGTGCCAGCCATGGTGGGGGGTCTCAGCCCCAGCATTTT. It encodes CASHGGGSQPQHF. Drawing the rest from reference TRBV28 and TRBJ1-5, the complete variable domain is DVKVTQSSRYLVKRTGEKVFLECVQDMDHENMFWYRQDPGLGLRLIYFSYDVKMKEKGDIPEGYSVSREKKERFSLILESASTNQTSMYLCASHGGGSQPQHFGDGTRLSIL.